The 22 T cell receptor beta chains reported below all come from one sample, sequenced in a study of blood T cell repertoires in COVID-19. Sequencing used immunoSEQ multiplex PCR; TCRdb keeps in-frame clones, though not all of them. The sample has some 110,000 clones, about nine tenths seen once; the top ten hold over 7%. The sample was peripheral blood. These receptors originate from a human donor in a cohort sampled during active COVID-19.

The rearrangement joins TRBV7-2 to TRBJ2-6; TRBD2 is a possible D gene (6 bases). Germline values: CDR1 SGHTA, CDR2 FQGNSA. V was cut by 5 bases and J by 0 bases, with 8 bases left in between. The CDR3 is 15 residues long. CDR3 sequence (DNA): TGTGCCAGCAGCCTGCGGGGCTCTGGGGCCAACGTCCTGACTTTC. Amino acids: CASSLRGSGANVLTF.

The chain employs TRBV24-1 and TRBJ2-5, with 12 bases aligning to TRBD2. CDR3 length: 15 amino acids. V dropped 7 bases and J dropped 2; count of bases not matched to a gene: 4. Germline CDR1 KGHDR, CDR2 SFDVKD. CDR3 sequence reads: CATRAGTSGQETQYF. The CDR3 coding sequence is TGTGCCACCAGAGCCGGGACTAGCGGGCAAGAGACCCAGTACTTC.

The V and J genes are TRBV5-1 and TRBJ1-2, with D unclear. Germline V gene sequence: CDR1 SGHRS, CDR2 YFSETQ. The V and J ends lost 0 bases and 2 bases respectively, with 11 bases between them. The CDR3 runs to 15 residues. The CDR3 DNA sequence: TGCGCCAGCAGCTTGGGGGAGTACTTAAACTATGGCTACACCTTC. It specifies CASSLGEYLNYGYTF.

The DNA for the CDR3 is TGTGCCAGCAGCCAACGTTCGGGGGGCCAGCCCCAGCATTTT. It codes for CASSQRSGGQPQHF. The chain couples TRBV3-1 (or the pseudogene TRBV3-2) to TRBJ1-5, with a possible D match to TRBD1 (6 bases). The V and J ends lost 2 bases and 7 bases respectively, with 12 bases between them. The CDR3 consists of 14 residues. Germline V gives CDR1 LGHDT, CDR2 YNNKEL (reference sequence).

Only one count was recorded for this clone. This chain uses TRBV5-1 with TRBJ2-2, with a tentative D call TRBD1 (5 bases). V was clipped by 7 bases and J by 0 bases, with 16 bases between them. Germline V CDR1 and CDR2: SGHRS, YFSETQ. This CDR3 region has 16 residues. The CDR3: CASHPDSTTNTGELFF. CDR3 nucleotide sequence: TGCGCCAGCCACCCTGACAGCACTACGAACACCGGGGAGCTGTTTTTT.

Only one count was recorded for this clone. The rearrangement links TRBV3-1 (or the pseudogene TRBV3-2) to TRBJ2-5, with 11 bases lining up with TRBD2. V lost 1 base and J lost 1; bases outside the gene matches: 5. CDR1 is LGHDT, CDR2 YNNKEL, per germline (reference sequence). The CDR3 covers 17 residues. The CDR3 sequence is CASSQGWTSGPQETQYF. As DNA, the CDR3 is TGTGCCAGCAGCCAAGGGTGGACTAGCGGGCCCCAAGAGACCCAGTACTTC.

This chain links TRBV28 with TRBJ2-5, with 12 nucleotides matching TRBD2. The CDR3 consists of 17 residues. V was pared by 2 bases and J by 1 base, with 5 bases of the junction left unmatched. The germline gives CDR1 MDHEN, CDR2 SYDVKM. The CDR3 bases are TGTGCCAGCAGTTTACGACTAGCGGGAGCCACCCAAGAGACCCAGTACTTC. This gives the protein CASSLRLAGATQETQYF.

This clone showed up just a few times. The gene calls are TRBV4-1 and TRBJ1-6, with a possible D match to TRBD1 (6 bases). V was pared by 0 bases and J by 0 bases, with 12 bases between. The V gene's germline CDR1 is MGHRA and CDR2 YSYEKL. CDR3 size: 18 residues. In DNA, the CDR3 is TGCGCCAGCAGCCAAGAGGGTTCAGGGGCCTCCTATAATTCACCCCTCCACTTT. Its translation is CASSQEGSGASYNSPLHF.

This chain joins TRBV18 and TRBJ2-7, with D possibly being TRBD1 (5 bases). CDR3 length: 13 residues. CDR1 and CDR2 from the germline V gene are KGHSH and LQKENI. The germline V and J ends were trimmed by 3 bases and 7 bases, with 13 bases remaining between them. The CDR3 protein is CASSPDSRREQYF. Here the CDR3 DNA reads TGTGCCAGCTCACCTGACAGTCGGCGGGAGCAGTACTTC.

The chain uses TRBV2 and TRBJ1-5; D is possibly TRBD1 (5 bases). This CDR3 spans 13 amino acids. Germline V gene data show CDR1 as SNHLY and CDR2 as FYNNEI. V lost 6 bases to trimming and J lost 5 bases, with 11 bases between them. The CDR3 protein is CASSREGHQPQHF. CDR3 bases: TGTGCCAGCAGCCGGGAGGGGCATCAGCCCCAGCATTTT.

V is TRBV19 and J is TRBJ1-2; tentatively, D is TRBD1 (6 bases). The CDR3 covers 13 residues. V lost 10 bases to trimming and J lost 3 bases, with 15 bases between them. CDR1 LNHDA and CDR2 SQIVND come from the germline V gene (reference sequence). CDR3 DNA sequence: TGTGCCACCTATGGGGGCGTTGACTATGGCTACACCTTC. Translated: CATYGGVDYGYTF. Looking up the rest from reference TRBV19 and TRBJ1-2 gives the full variable domain: DGGITQSPKYLFRKEGQNVTLSCEQNLNHDAMYWYRQDPGQGLRLIYYSQIVNDFQKGDIAEGYSVSREKKESFPLTVTSAQKNPTAFYLCATYGGVDYGYTFGSGTRLTVV.

The genes are TRBV4-1 and TRBJ2-7, with 9 nucleotides matching TRBD1. The germline CDR1 and CDR2 sequences are MGHRA and YSYEKL. V gave up 8 bases and J gave up 6 bases; unmatched junction bases: 11. The length of the CDR3 is 14 residues. CDR3 in DNA: TGCGCCAGCGAAATCGGACAGGGGTGGGGCGAGCAGTACTTC. It translates to CASEIGQGWGEQYF.

The chain couples TRBV5-4 to TRBJ2-3, with D possibly matching TRBD2 (5 bases). The CDR3 extends over 15 amino acids. The germline V and J ends were trimmed by 2 bases and 3 bases, with 13 bases remaining between them. Germline V lookup: CDR1 SGHNT, CDR2 YYREEE (reference sequence). This chain's CDR3 is CASSFKLGGTDTQYF. The CDR3 region has the DNA TGTGCCAGCAGCTTTAAACTTGGAGGAACAGATACGCAGTATTTT. Using reference TRBV5-4 and TRBJ2-3 for the parts outside the CDR3, the full variable domain is ETGVTQSPTHLIKTRGQQVTLRCSSQSGHNTVSWYQQALGQGPQFIFQYYREEENGRGNFPPRFSGLQFPNYSSELNVNALELDDSALYLCASSFKLGGTDTQYFGPGTRLTVL.

J is TRBJ1-4 and V is TRBV11-3; D might be TRBD1 (5 bases). CDR1 and CDR2 from the germline V gene are SGHNT and YENEEA. V was pared by 1 base and J by 5 bases, with 20 bases between. The CDR3 spans 18 residues. DNA of the CDR3: TGTGCCAGCAGCTTAGGCCGGGGCGGGGCGATAATCAATGAAAAACTGTTTTTT. This gives the protein CASSLGRGGAIINEKLFF.

This chain connects TRBV5-6 to TRBJ2-2; tentatively, D is TRBD1 (6 bases). Germline CDR1 reads SGHDT; CDR2 reads YYEEEE. The CDR3 has 17 residues. V lost 0 bases and J lost 6, with 18 bases in between. This CDR3 reads CASSLGLSTGFAGELFF. For the CDR3, the DNA is TGTGCCAGCAGCTTGGGATTGAGCACAGGGTTTGCCGGGGAGCTGTTTTTT.

The genes are TRBV5-1 and TRBJ2-7; 12 bases match TRBD1. The ends lost 4 bases at V and 6 bases at J; junction bases unmatched: 8. Germline CDR1 and CDR2: SGHRS and YFSETQ. The CDR3 length is 15 residues. The CDR3 loop reads CASSGGTGGAGEQYF. In DNA, the CDR3 is TGCGCCAGCAGCGGAGGGACAGGGGGCGCGGGCGAGCAGTACTTC.

V is TRBV27 and J is TRBJ2-5; 8 bases are shared with TRBD2. With 5 bases clipped from V and 0 bases from J, the junction kept 11 bases outside the gene matches. Germline V gene data show CDR1 as MNHEY and CDR2 as SMNVEV (reference sequence). The CDR3 is made up of 17 amino acids. The CDR3 nucleotides read TGTGCCAGCAGTCGCGGGGGGAGGTGGCAGAACCAAGAGACCCAGTACTTC. Residues: CASSRGGRWQNQETQYF.

The chain recombines TRBV18 with TRBJ2-2; 7 bases line up with TRBD2. V lost 7 bases, J lost 5 bases, and 10 bases stayed unmatched. There are 15 residues in the CDR3. In germline, CDR1 is KGHSH, CDR2 LQKENI. CDR3: CASYLASGGTGELFF. The CDR3 bases are TGTGCCAGCTACCTGGCTAGCGGCGGGACCGGGGAGCTGTTTTTT.

The genes are TRBV6-5 and TRBJ1-1; D might be TRBD1 (6 bases). With 4 bases removed from V and 0 bases from J, the gap between germline ends came to 15 bases. The V gene's germline CDR1 is MNHEY and CDR2 SVGAGI. This CDR3 contains 16 residues. The CDR3 region is CASSLGRGLMNTEAFF. The CDR3 region has the DNA TGTGCCAGCAGTTTAGGCAGGGGCCTCATGAACACTGAAGCTTTCTTT.

V usage is TRBV7-2 and J usage is TRBJ1-5; TRBD1 aligns across 12 bases. CDR3 length: 16 residues. Germline V gene sequence: CDR1 SGHTA, CDR2 FQGNSA. V lost 3 bases, J lost 4 bases, and 4 bases stayed unmatched. In DNA form, the CDR3 reads TGTGCCAGCAGCTTGGGACAGGGGGCCCAAAATCAGCCCCAGCATTTT. Its translation is CASSLGQGAQNQPQHF.

This sequence joins TRBV9 and TRBJ2-1, with a possible D match to TRBD1 (6 bases). Trimming took off 2 bases at V and 10 bases at J, with 19 bases between the two ends. The V gene's germline CDR1 is SGDLS and CDR2 YYNGEE. CDR3 length equals 15 residues. CDR3 in amino acids: CASSVGAGGGGEQFF. The DNA for the CDR3 is TGTGCCAGCAGCGTGGGGGCAGGTGGAGGTGGAGAGCAGTTCTTC.

The chain couples TRBV19 to TRBJ1-1; a possible D gene is TRBD1 (6 bases). The CDR3 consists of 17 residues. Germline-derived CDR1 and CDR2 are LNHDA and SQIVND (reference sequence). V lost 2 bases and J lost 1, with 17 bases in between. CDR3 DNA: TGTGCCAGTAGTATAACGGGGGGCCGGGGGAGGAACACTGAAGCTTTCTTT. Protein: CASSITGGRGRNTEAFF.